This T cell receptor beta chain emerged from a study of cytomegalovirus exposure and HLA in healthy donors. The wider study: Around 200 million T cells yielded 120 million or so unique TCR beta sequences, as an earlier analysis found.

The PCR employed 60 Vbeta primers together with 13 Jbeta primers. In the original workflow: The count from a later analysis was some 81 million unique TCR beta chains, 9.5 million to 13 million of them shared. Produced via immunoSEQ multiplex PCR; TCRdb's table is partial and in-frame only. D and trimming were read from the DNA, whereas the V and J calls and clone size are those reported in that table. The sample contains hundreds of thousands of clones, roughly 79% of which appear only once. Study observations and caveats: TCR beta V- and J-gene trimming was later associated with a missense DCLRE1C variant.

Comments on this clone: Its antigen remains unidentified.

The origin of this receptor is a young man in good health and CMV-seronegative. The sequenced material came from PBMCs.

CDR3 DNA: TGCGCCAGCAGCTCTACAGTAGCGGGCCAAGAGACCCAGTACTTC. This codes for CASSSTVAGQETQYF. The rearrangement joins TRBV5-1 to TRBJ2-5; 7 positions agree with TRBD2. The CDR3 consists of 15 residues. Germline CDR1 reads SGHRS; CDR2 reads YFSETQ. With 3 bases clipped from V and 1 base from J, the junction kept 6 bases outside the gene matches.